The 12 T cell receptor beta chains presented below share a single source sample, sequenced in a study of CD8 T cells in ankylosing spondylitis. MiXCR, applied by TCRdb to the 5' RACE reads, yields one record per CDR3 protein. This sample has about 360,000 distinct CDR3 sequences, with 20% found just once. Material for sequencing was blood, either unsorted or a sorted T cell fraction (not recorded which). These receptors were obtained from a male donor with ankylosing spondylitis or in good health (not recorded which).

The V call is TRBV12-3 or TRBV12-4, the J call TRBJ2-1, with TRBD1 identical over 8 bases. The CDR3 runs to 15 residues. The V segment lost 5 bases and the J segment 7 bases; nucleotides outside the gene matches: 10. The CDR3 here is CASSNTGGGENEQFF. CDR3 nucleotide sequence: TGTGCCAGCAGTAACACAGGGGGTGGGGAAAATGAGCAGTTCTTC.

The chain employs TRBV28 and TRBJ2-2; the D gene is possibly TRBD2 (5 bases). CDR3 size: 15 residues. Germline V gene lookup returns CDR1 MDHEN and CDR2 SYDVKM. The V end was cut by 2 bases, the J end by 5 bases, with 12 bases between. The CDR3 DNA follows: TGTGCCAGCAGTTTAAGGACCACGGGGACCGGGGAGCTGTTTTTT. Protein sequence: CASSLRTTGTGELFF. The variable domain in full, with the rest retrieved from reference TRBV28 and TRBJ2-2, is DVKVTQSSRYLVKRTGEKVFLECVQDMDHENMFWYRQDPGLGLRLIYFSYDVKMKEKGDIPEGYSVSREKKERFSLILESASTNQTSMYLCASSLRTTGTGELFFGEGSRLTVL.

This clonotype was seen at least ten times. This sequence joins TRBV4-1 and TRBJ2-7, with D tentatively TRBD1 (6 bases). Germline values: CDR1 MGHRA, CDR2 YSYEKL. The CDR3 length is 14 residues. Trimming left V 3 bases short and J 0 bases short, with 9 bases between. The CDR3 region is CASSQTGSSYEQYF. DNA for the CDR3: TGCGCCAGCAGCCAGACAGGTAGCTCCTACGAGCAGTACTTC.

This clonotype was seen once. The V and J genes are TRBV5-5 and TRBJ2-5; D is ambiguous. Trimming shortened V by 6 bases and J by 2 bases, and 11 bases separated the two germline ends. CDR3 length: 13 amino acids. Germline values: CDR1 SGHKS, CDR2 YYEKEE (reference sequence). The CDR3 nucleotides read TGTGCCAGCACCACGCCTTTGCAAGAGACCCAGTACTTC. It encodes CASTTPLQETQYF.

J is TRBJ2-1 and V is TRBV4-2; 10 nucleotides align to TRBD1. The germline gives CDR1 LGHNA, CDR2 YNFKEQ. V was clipped by 0 bases and J by 7 bases; unmatched bases: 12. The CDR3 is made up of 18 amino acids. CDR3 region: CASSQDGSGTGVVNEQFF. The CDR3 DNA reads as TGTGCCAGCAGCCAAGACGGCTCAGGGACAGGGGTTGTTAATGAGCAGTTCTTC.

The V call is TRBV4-1, the J call TRBJ1-4; TRBD1 might be the D (6 bases). V lost 3 bases, J lost 7 bases, and 15 bases lay in between. This CDR3 region has 15 residues. CDR1 is MGHRA, CDR2 YSYEKL, per germline. The CDR3 nucleotides are TGCGCCAGCAGCCAGGGGGCGATACCCCGTGAAAAACTGTTTTTT. Protein product: CASSQGAIPREKLFF.

In its sample, this clonotype was seen a few times. This chain links TRBV3-1 with TRBJ2-1, with TRBD1 matching 8 bases. Germline CDR1 is LGHDT and CDR2 is YNNKEL (reference sequence). The CDR3 covers 18 residues. V lost 0 bases to trimming and J lost 4 bases; unmatched junction nucleotides: 11. CDR3 protein: CASSQDLSSGQAYNEQFF. The CDR3 DNA reads TGTGCCAGCAGCCAAGATCTTTCCTCGGGACAGGCATACAATGAGCAGTTCTTC.

This clonotype has just a few counts. V gene TRBV7-9 combines with J gene TRBJ2-1; perhaps TRBD2 as D (6 bases). CDR3 size: 17 residues. Trimming removed 3 bases from V and 2 bases from J, with 17 bases in between. The germline CDR1 and CDR2 sequences are SEHNR and FQNEAQ (reference sequence). CDR3 protein: CASSFNLADPAYNEQFF. As DNA, the CDR3 is TGTGCCAGCAGCTTCAATTTAGCGGACCCTGCCTACAATGAGCAGTTCTTC.

This clonotype occurred once. The chain is built from TRBV3-1 and TRBJ2-1, with D possibly TRBD1 on 6 matching bases. The CDR3 runs 15 residues. The germline V and J ends were trimmed by 0 bases and 7 bases, with 13 bases remaining between them. The germline V gene has CDR1 LGHDT and CDR2 YNNKEL (reference sequence). The CDR3 sequence: CASSQDAQGRNEQFF. The CDR3 DNA is TGTGCCAGCAGCCAAGATGCACAGGGCAGGAATGAGCAGTTCTTC.

CDR3 DNA sequence: TGTGCCAGCAGCTACGGACTAGCGGGACAAGAGACCCAGTACTTC. Its translation: CASSYGLAGQETQYF. V is TRBV7-9 and J is TRBJ2-5; 12 bases are shared with TRBD2. CDR1 and CDR2 from the germline V gene are SEHNR and FQNEAQ (reference sequence). V shed 4 bases and J 2 bases; nucleotides not matched to a gene: 2. The length of the CDR3 is 15 residues.

J is TRBJ1-3 and V is TRBV28; a weak D match, TRBD1 (5 bases). Germline V gene sequence: CDR1 MDHEN, CDR2 SYDVKM. The V and J ends lost 7 bases and 4 bases respectively, with 14 bases between them. The CDR3 contains 14 residues. The CDR3 DNA follows: TGTGCCAGCACCTGGGGAGGGACGGGAAACACCATATATTTT. It specifies CASTWGGTGNTIYF.

The V call is TRBV4-1, the J call TRBJ1-1; the D is unclear. Trimming removed 5 bases from V and 4 bases from J, with 14 bases in between. The CDR3 has 14 amino acids. Germline values: CDR1 MGHRA, CDR2 YSYEKL. The CDR3 is CASSSGGISTEAFF. The DNA for the CDR3 is TGCGCCAGCAGCTCGGGTGGGATAAGCACTGAAGCTTTCTTT.